The 23 T cell receptor beta chains below come from one sample, sequenced in a study of cytomegalovirus exposure and HLA in healthy donors. Both 60 Vbeta primers and 13 Jbeta primers went into the PCR. Data came from immunoSEQ multiplex PCR; TCRdb stores just in-frame clones and leaves some out. In the table there are about 190,000 clones, less than 85% of which are singletons. The sample taken for sequencing was PBMCs. Receptors originate from a young man in good health and CMV-seropositive.

Comment on this clone: An end of the junction does not agree with germline; a read error may underlie this. The V call is TRBV7-3, the J call TRBJ2-1; D may be TRBD2 (5 bases). The germline V gene has CDR1 SGHTA and CDR2 FQGTGA. This CDR3 comprises 11 residues. In DNA form, the CDR3 reads TGTGCCAGCAGCTCAATCGGGGAGCTGTTCTTC. Amino acids: CASSSIGELFF.

The J gene is TRBJ2-2, the V gene TRBV15, with a weak D call TRBD1 (6 bases). The germline CDR1 and CDR2 sequences are LNHNV and YYDKDF (reference sequence). The CDR3 totals 15 residues. Trimming removed 4 bases at V and 1 base at J, with 10 bases between. The CDR3 loop reads CATSIGQRNTGELFF. For the CDR3, the DNA is TGTGCCACCAGCATTGGACAGCGGAACACCGGGGAGCTGTTTTTT.

The V gene is TRBV6-4, the J gene TRBJ2-3, with D hard to call. The CDR3 contains 14 residues. Trimming took 4 bases from V and 2 from J, leaving 10 bases between them. The germline V gene encodes CDR1 MRHNA and CDR2 SNTAGT. CDR3 in amino acids: CASSAYGITDTQYF. The CDR3, as DNA: TGTGCCAGCAGTGCCTACGGTATCACAGATACGCAGTATTTT.

The J gene is TRBJ1-5, the V gene TRBV25-1, with 8 nucleotides matching TRBD1. Germline V gene data show CDR1 as MGHDK and CDR2 as SYGVNS. V trimming: 2 bases; J trimming: 7 bases; junction bases outside the gene matches: 4. This CDR3 has 14 residues. The CDR3 is CASSEGQGWQPQHF. For the CDR3, the DNA is TGTGCCAGCAGTGAAGGACAGGGCTGGCAGCCCCAGCATTTT.

Only a few counts were recorded for this clone. The chain carries TRBV30 and TRBJ2-7, with D possibly TRBD2 on 6 matching bases. This CDR3 comprises 14 residues. Per germline, CDR1 GTSNPN and CDR2 SVGIG (reference sequence). Trimming took 1 base from V and 3 from J, leaving 13 bases between them. The CDR3 nucleotides are TGTGCCTGGAGTGGGGCTAGCGCTTTCTACGAGCAGTACTTC. Encoded protein: CAWSGASAFYEQYF.

The J gene is TRBJ1-2, the V gene TRBV5-6; 8 bases match TRBD1. The CDR3 sequence is 14 residues long. Per the germline V gene, CDR1 is SGHDT and CDR2 is YYEEEE. Losses at the gene ends were 2 bases for V and 8 bases for J; bases not matched to a gene: 8. For the CDR3, the DNA is TGTGCCAGCAGCTTTACCCAGGGGGCGGAGGGCTACACCTTC. Encoded protein: CASSFTQGAEGYTF.

This chain uses TRBV6-6 with TRBJ2-1, with D maybe TRBD2 (6 bases). The CDR3 covers 15 residues. Between the trimmed V and J ends, which lost 6 bases and 0 bases, there was a span of 12 bases. Germline CDR1 reads MNHNY; CDR2 reads SVGAGI (reference sequence). As DNA, the CDR3 is TGTGCCAGCAGCGGGCGGGACCTCTCCTACAATGAGCAGTTCTTC. This codes for CASSGRDLSYNEQFF.

This clone was seen more than once but under ten times. This chain connects TRBV21-1 to TRBJ2-7; the table assigns TRBD2, which was not confirmed against the DNA. TRBV21-1 represents a pseudogene. The CDR3 spans 12 residues. The CDR3 region is CASRGSSYEQYF. The DNA of the CDR3 is TGTGCCAGCAGGGGGAGCTCCTACGAGCAGTACTTC.

About this clone: Other DNA sequences within the sample encode an identical CDR3. The chain employs TRBV5-4 and TRBJ2-1; TRBD2 matches at 9 bases. V dropped 2 bases and J dropped 4; count of bases not matched to a gene: 4. Germline CDR1 SGHNT, CDR2 YYREEE (reference sequence). There are 15 residues in the CDR3. CDR3 sequence reads: CASSFGGGGYNEQFF. Written as DNA, the CDR3 is TGTGCCAGCAGCTTCGGCGGGGGGGGATACAATGAGCAGTTCTTC.

The genes are TRBV7-9 and TRBJ1-6, with TRBD1 matching over 7 bases. V lost 5 bases, J lost 6 bases, and 7 bases stayed unmatched. The CDR3 covers 15 residues. The germline V gene encodes CDR1 SEHNR and CDR2 FQNEAQ (reference sequence). The CDR3 DNA follows: TGTGCCAGCAGCGCCTTACAGGGGTCTAATTCACCCCTCCACTTT. Translating gives CASSALQGSNSPLHF.

The rearrangement uses TRBV2 and TRBJ1-5; D might be TRBD1 (5 bases). The CDR3 is 15 residues long. Germline CDR1 reads SNHLY; CDR2 reads FYNNEI. V was clipped by 4 bases and J by 3 bases, with 13 bases between them. CDR3 residues: CASSGAQGLNQPQHF. CDR3 in DNA: TGTGCCAGCAGTGGGGCCCAGGGACTCAATCAGCCCCAGCATTTT. Combining the CDR3 with reference TRBV2 and TRBJ1-5 gives the whole variable domain EPEVTQTPSHQVTQMGQEVILRCVPISNHLYFYWYRQILGQKVEFLVSFYNNEISEKSEIFDDQFSVERPDGSNFTLKIRSTKLEDSAMYFCASSGAQGLNQPQHFGDGTRLSIL.

V usage is TRBV18 and J usage is TRBJ1-3; TRBD1 agrees at 9 bases. The germline V gene has CDR1 KGHSH and CDR2 LQKENI. V lost 3 bases to trimming and J lost 2 bases; unmatched junction nucleotides: 2. The CDR3 has 15 residues. CDR3 nucleotides: TGTGCCAGCTCACCCGGGACAGGGACTGGAAACACCATATATTTT. This encodes CASSPGTGTGNTIYF.

This clone showed up just once. The J gene is TRBJ2-7, the V gene TRBV7-2, with 10 bases aligning to TRBD2. The junction had 6 bases not matched to a gene; V was cut back by 5 bases and J by 2 bases. The CDR3 is made up of 15 amino acids. Germline V gene data show CDR1 as SGHTA and CDR2 as FQGNSA. CDR3 nucleotides: TGTGCCAGCAGCCCTAGCGGGGGACCAGCCTACGAGCAGTACTTC. It translates to CASSPSGGPAYEQYF.

This chain links TRBV4-3 with TRBJ1-6, with 7 bases identical to TRBD1. This CDR3 contains 15 residues. The junction had 6 bases not matched to a gene; V was cut back by 2 bases and J by 8 bases. Looked up from germline, CDR1 is LGHNA and CDR2 is YSLEER. CDR3 region: CASSQSDRMDSPLHF. As DNA, the CDR3 is TGCGCCAGCAGCCAATCGGACAGGATGGATTCACCCCTCCACTTT.

The V call is TRBV5-6, the J call TRBJ2-6; weak D call: TRBD1 (6 bases). CDR3 length equals 17 residues. CDR1 is SGHDT, CDR2 YYEEEE, per germline. V was clipped by 0 bases and J by 2 bases, with 12 bases between them. DNA of the CDR3: TGTGCCAGCAGCTTGGATTCTCGACAGGCTGGGGCCAACGTCCTGACTTTC. Residues: CASSLDSRQAGANVLTF.

This clone was picked up a small number of times. The J gene is TRBJ1-4, the V gene TRBV28, with a weak D call TRBD1 (5 bases). V was cut by 3 bases and J by 3 bases, with 8 bases left in between. Germline V CDR1 and CDR2: MDHEN, SYDVKM. The CDR3 spans 14 residues. The CDR3 nucleotides read TGTGCCAGCAGTTTCGAAGGGGCTAATGAAAAACTGTTTTTT. Translated: CASSFEGANEKLFF.

J is TRBJ2-3 and V is TRBV9; 7 bases fit TRBD2. The CDR3 sequence is 15 residues long. V lost 2 bases, J lost 6 bases, and 9 bases stayed unmatched. The germline V gene encodes CDR1 SGDLS and CDR2 YYNGEE. DNA for the CDR3: TGTGCCAGCAGCGTGACGGGCGGGAGTATTGATACGCAGTATTTT. As protein: CASSVTGGSIDTQYF.

Details on this clone: At one end, the junction sequence differs from germline, possibly due to a read error. This sequence joins TRBV4-1 and TRBJ2-1; 11 bases fit TRBD2. The germline CDR1 and CDR2 sequences are MGHRA and YSYEKL. This CDR3 contains 18 residues. The CDR3 DNA reads as TGCGCCAGCAGCGAAGATCCTCAAGGGACTAGCGGATCGAATGAGCAGTTCTTC. It encodes CASSEDPQGTSGSNEQFF.

The rearrangement links TRBV7-2 to TRBJ1-6; D unresolved. Germline V gene data show CDR1 as SGHTA and CDR2 as FQGNSA. This CDR3 is built from 13 residues. V was pared by 5 bases and J by 7 bases, with 9 bases between. CDR3 bases: TGTGCCAGCAGCCGCAACAGAAATTCACCCCTCCACTTT. Translation gives CASSRNRNSPLHF. The variable domain in full, with the rest retrieved from reference TRBV7-2 and TRBJ1-6, is GAGVSQSPSNKVTEKGKDVELRCDPISGHTALYWYRQSLGQGLEFLIYFQGNSAPDKSGLPSDRFSAERTGGSVSTLTIQRTQQEDSAVYLCASSRNRNSPLHFGNGTRLTVT.

The gene calls are TRBV21-1 and TRBJ1-4; TRBD1, the table's D call, was not compared with the DNA. TRBV21-1 is reported as a pseudogene. This CDR3 is 15 amino acids long. The CDR3 DNA reads TGTGCCAGCAGCTCTTTCCCGGGACAGCGTCGAAAACTGTTTTTT. This encodes CASSSFPGQRRKLFF.

This clone was observed a handful of times. The chain recombines TRBV7-8 with TRBJ1-1, with D unresolved. V was trimmed by 4 bases and J by 4 bases, leaving 13 bases between them. The CDR3 is made up of 14 amino acids. Germline V lookup: CDR1 SGHVS, CDR2 FQNEAQ. The DNA for the CDR3 is TGTGCCAGCAGCTGGCGCGGGAGGAGCACTGAAGCTTTCTTT. This gives the protein CASSWRGRSTEAFF.

The rearrangement uses TRBV7-8 and TRBJ1-5, with D unresolved. V was trimmed by 5 bases and J by 0 bases, leaving 14 bases between them. Germline V gene data show CDR1 as SGHVS and CDR2 as FQNEAQ. This CDR3 contains 16 residues. Here the CDR3 DNA reads TGTGCCAGCAGCACCAGGCCCCCCTATAGCAATCAGCCCCAGCATTTT. It encodes CASSTRPPYSNQPQHF.

The J gene is TRBJ1-5, the V gene TRBV18, with TRBD1 matching over 9 bases. The CDR3 covers 15 residues. With 3 bases clipped from V and 6 bases from J, the junction kept 6 bases outside the gene matches. Per germline, CDR1 KGHSH and CDR2 LQKENI. The CDR3 DNA sequence: TGTGCCAGCTCACCCGACAGGGGGGAAGGTCAGCCCCAGCATTTT. It yields the protein CASSPDRGEGQPQHF.